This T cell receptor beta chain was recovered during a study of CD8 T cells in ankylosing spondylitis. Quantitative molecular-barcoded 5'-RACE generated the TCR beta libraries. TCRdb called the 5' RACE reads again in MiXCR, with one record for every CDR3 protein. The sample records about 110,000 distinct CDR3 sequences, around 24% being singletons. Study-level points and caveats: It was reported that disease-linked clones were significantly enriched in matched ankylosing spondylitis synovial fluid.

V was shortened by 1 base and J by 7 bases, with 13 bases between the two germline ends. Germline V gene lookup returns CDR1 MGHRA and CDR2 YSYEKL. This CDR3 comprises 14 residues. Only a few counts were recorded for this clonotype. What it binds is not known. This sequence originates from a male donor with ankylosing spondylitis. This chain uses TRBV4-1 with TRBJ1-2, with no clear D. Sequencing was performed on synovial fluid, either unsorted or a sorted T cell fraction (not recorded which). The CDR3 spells CASSQVLPSVGYTF. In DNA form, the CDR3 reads TGCGCCAGCAGCCAAGTCTTGCCATCAGTTGGCTACACCTTC.